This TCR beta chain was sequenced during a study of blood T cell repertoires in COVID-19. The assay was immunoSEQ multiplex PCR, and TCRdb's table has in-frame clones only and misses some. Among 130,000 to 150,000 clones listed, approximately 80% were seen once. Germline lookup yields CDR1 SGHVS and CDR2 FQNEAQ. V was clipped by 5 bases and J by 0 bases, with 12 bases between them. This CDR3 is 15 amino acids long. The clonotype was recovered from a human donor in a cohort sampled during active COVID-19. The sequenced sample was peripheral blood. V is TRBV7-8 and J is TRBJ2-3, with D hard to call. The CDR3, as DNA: TGTGCCAGCAGCCCCCTAGGCCTGAGCACAGATACGCAGTATTTT. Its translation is CASSPLGLSTDTQYF.